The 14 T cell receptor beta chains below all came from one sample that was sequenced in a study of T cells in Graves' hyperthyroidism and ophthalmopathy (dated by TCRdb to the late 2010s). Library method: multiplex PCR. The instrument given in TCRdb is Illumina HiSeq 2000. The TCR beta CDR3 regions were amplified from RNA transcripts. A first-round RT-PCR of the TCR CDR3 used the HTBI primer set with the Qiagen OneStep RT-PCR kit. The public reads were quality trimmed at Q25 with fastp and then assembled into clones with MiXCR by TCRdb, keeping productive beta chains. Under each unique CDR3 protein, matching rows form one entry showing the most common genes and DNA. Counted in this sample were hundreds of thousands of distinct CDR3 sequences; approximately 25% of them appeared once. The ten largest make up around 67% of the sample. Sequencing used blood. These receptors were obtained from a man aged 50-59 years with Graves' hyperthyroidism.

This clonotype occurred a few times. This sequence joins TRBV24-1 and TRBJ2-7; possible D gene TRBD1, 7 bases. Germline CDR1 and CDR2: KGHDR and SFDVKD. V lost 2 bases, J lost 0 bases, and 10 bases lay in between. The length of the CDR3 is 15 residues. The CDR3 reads CATSDSRDSSYEQYF. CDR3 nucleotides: TGTGCCACCAGTGATTCGCGGGACAGCTCCTACGAGCAGTACTTC.

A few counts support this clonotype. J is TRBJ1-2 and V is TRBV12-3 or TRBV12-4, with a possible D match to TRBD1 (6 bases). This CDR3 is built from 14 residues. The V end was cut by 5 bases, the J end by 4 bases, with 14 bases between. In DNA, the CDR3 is TGTGCCAGCAGTACGGACAGCCTCCTCTATGGCTACACCTTC. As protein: CASSTDSLLYGYTF.

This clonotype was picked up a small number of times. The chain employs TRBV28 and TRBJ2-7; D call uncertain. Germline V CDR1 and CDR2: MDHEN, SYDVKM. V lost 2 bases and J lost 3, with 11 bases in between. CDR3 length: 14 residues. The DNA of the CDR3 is TGTGCCAGCAGTTTACGGTTGGCCCTCTACGAGCAGTACTTC. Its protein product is CASSLRLALYEQYF.

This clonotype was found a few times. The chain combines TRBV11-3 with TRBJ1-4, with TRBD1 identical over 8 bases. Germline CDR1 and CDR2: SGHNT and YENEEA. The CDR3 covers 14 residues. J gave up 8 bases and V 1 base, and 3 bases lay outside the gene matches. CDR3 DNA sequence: TGTGCCAGCAGCTTAGCAGGGGGCGACGAAAAACTGTTTTTT. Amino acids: CASSLAGGDEKLFF.

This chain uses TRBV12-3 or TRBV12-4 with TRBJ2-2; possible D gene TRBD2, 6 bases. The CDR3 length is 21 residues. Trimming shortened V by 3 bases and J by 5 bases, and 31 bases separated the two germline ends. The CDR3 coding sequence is TGTGCCAGCAGTTTCGGATCCAGGGTAGGGCTGGGGCTAGCGAGAACCGGGGAGCTGTTTTTT. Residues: CASSFGSRVGLGLARTGELFF.

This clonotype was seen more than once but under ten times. This CDR3 reads CASSELQLQLSSYEQYF. The DNA of the CDR3 is TGCGCCAGCAGTGAGCTTCAGCTTCAGCTATCCTCCTACGAGCAGTACTTC. V is TRBV10-1 and J is TRBJ2-7, with D unresolved. Deletions cut 2 bases from V and 0 bases from J, with 17 bases between. Germline V lookup: CDR1 WNHNN, CDR2 SYGVQD (reference sequence). The CDR3 contains 17 residues.

The chain's CDR3 is CASKSSGRAHSTDTQYF. As DNA, the CDR3 is TGTGCCAGCAAATCCAGCGGGAGGGCCCATAGCACAGATACGCAGTATTTT. V and J are TRBV27 and TRBJ2-3; 10 positions agree with TRBD2. The V gene's germline CDR1 is MNHEY and CDR2 SMNVEV (reference sequence). This CDR3 comprises 17 residues. J lost 0 bases, V lost 7 bases, and 10 bases had no gene match.

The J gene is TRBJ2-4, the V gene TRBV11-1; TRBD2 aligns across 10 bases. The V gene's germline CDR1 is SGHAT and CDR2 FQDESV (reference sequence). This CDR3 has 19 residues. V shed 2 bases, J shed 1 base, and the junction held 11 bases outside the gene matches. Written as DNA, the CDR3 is TGTGCCAGCAGCTTACAGACTAGCGGGTATGAGGGGGCCAAAAACATTCAGTACTTC. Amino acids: CASSLQTSGYEGAKNIQYF.

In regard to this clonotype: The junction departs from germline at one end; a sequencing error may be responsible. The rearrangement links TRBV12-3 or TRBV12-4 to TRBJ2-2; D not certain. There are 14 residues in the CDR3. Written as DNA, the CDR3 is TGTGCCAGCAGTTTCGGCCGGAACGCCGGGGAGCTGTTTTTT. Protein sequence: CASSFGRNAGELFF.

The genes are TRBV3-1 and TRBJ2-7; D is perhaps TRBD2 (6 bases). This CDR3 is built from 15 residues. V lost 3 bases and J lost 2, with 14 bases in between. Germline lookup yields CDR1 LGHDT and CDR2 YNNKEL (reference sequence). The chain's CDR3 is CASSQSGLIPYEQYF. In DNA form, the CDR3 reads TGTGCCAGCAGCCAGTCCGGACTAATCCCCTACGAGCAGTACTTC.

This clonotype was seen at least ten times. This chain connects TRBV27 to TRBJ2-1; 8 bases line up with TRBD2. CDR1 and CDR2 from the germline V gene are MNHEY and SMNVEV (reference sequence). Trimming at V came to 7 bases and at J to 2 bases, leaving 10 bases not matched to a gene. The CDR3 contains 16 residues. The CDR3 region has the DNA TGTGCCAGCACCTGGGGCGGTAGCGGGACCTACAATGAGCAGTTCTTC. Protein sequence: CASTWGGSGTYNEQFF.

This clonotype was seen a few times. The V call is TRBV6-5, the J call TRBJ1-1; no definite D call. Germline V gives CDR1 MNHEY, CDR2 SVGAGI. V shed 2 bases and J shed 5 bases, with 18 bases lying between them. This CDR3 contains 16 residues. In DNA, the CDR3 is TGTGCCAGCAGTTACATCTCTGTCGGCTCGGGGACTGAAGCTTTCTTT. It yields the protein CASSYISVGSGTEAFF.

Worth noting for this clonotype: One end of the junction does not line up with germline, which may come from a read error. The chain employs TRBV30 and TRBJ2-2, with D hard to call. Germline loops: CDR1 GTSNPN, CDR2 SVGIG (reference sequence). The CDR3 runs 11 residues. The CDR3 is CAWSHTGELFF. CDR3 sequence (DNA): TGTGCCTGGAGTCACACCGGAGAGCTGTTTTTT.

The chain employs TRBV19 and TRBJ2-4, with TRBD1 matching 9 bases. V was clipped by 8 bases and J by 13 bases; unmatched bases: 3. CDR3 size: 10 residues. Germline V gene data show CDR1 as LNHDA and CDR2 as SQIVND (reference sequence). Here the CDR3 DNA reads TGTGCCAGTGGGGGACAGGGACAGTACTTC. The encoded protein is CASGGQGQYF.